The 29 T cell receptor beta chains in this list originate from one sample, sequenced in a study of PD-1 blockade in mismatch repair-deficient tumors. Repertoires were generated with immunoSEQ multiplex PCR, while TCRdb's copy carries only in-frame clones and drops some. The sample lists 100,000 to 150,000 clones, approximately 91% occurring once. The sample was peripheral blood, taken 70 to 73 weeks after starting pembrolizumab. The origin of the receptors is an adult with mismatch repair-deficient cancer.

The J gene is TRBJ1-2, the V gene TRBV27; possible D gene TRBD1, 5 bases. This CDR3 is built from 14 residues. Germline values: CDR1 MNHEY, CDR2 SMNVEV (reference sequence). Trimming shortened V by 8 bases and J by 4 bases, and 17 bases separated the two germline ends. The CDR3 here is CASQTSGDPYGYTF. For the CDR3, the DNA is TGTGCCAGCCAGACCAGCGGGGACCCCTATGGCTACACCTTC.

The chain links TRBV4-1 to TRBJ2-5; weak D call: TRBD2 (5 bases). The last part of the DNA fits TRBJ2-7 better; the J call may be wrong. CDR1 MGHRA and CDR2 YSYEKL come from the germline V gene. The CDR3 sequence is 14 residues long. The CDR3 region is CASSQGLWAYEQYF. In nucleotides, the CDR3 is TGCGCCAGCAGCCAAGGACTATGGGCCTACGAGCAGTACTTC.

V gene TRBV13 combines with J gene TRBJ2-7; D possibly corresponds to TRBD1 (6 bases). This CDR3 region has 13 residues. V lost 2 bases, J lost 6 bases, and 11 bases lay in between. From germline, CDR1 is PRHDT and CDR2 FYEKMQ (reference sequence). The CDR3 is CASSLRIGGEQYF. CDR3 sequence (DNA): TGTGCCAGCAGCTTACGTATAGGGGGCGAGCAGTACTTC.

The rearrangement uses TRBV9 and TRBJ1-2; 9 nucleotides line up with TRBD1. The CDR3 runs to 15 residues. Germline V gene sequence: CDR1 SGDLS, CDR2 YYNGEE. V lost 3 bases and J lost 4; bases outside the gene matches: 7. In DNA, the CDR3 is TGTGCCAGCAGCGCAGTCGGACAGGGGAGCTATGGCTACACCTTC. Protein sequence: CASSAVGQGSYGYTF. The variable domain in full, completed from reference TRBV9 and TRBJ1-2, reads DSGVTQTPKHLITATGQRVTLRCSPRSGDLSVYWYQQSLDQGLQFLIQYYNGEERAKGNILERFSAQQFPDLHSELNLSSLELGDSALYFCASSAVGQGSYGYTFGSGTRLTVV.

The rearrangement uses TRBV7-2 and TRBJ2-7; 12 bases line up with TRBD1. Germline V gene lookup returns CDR1 SGHTA and CDR2 FQGNSA. The CDR3 is 15 amino acids. The junction had 9 bases not matched to a gene; V was cut back by 7 bases and J by 5 bases. The CDR3: CASMIFGTGGDEQYF. CDR3 coding DNA: TGTGCCAGCATGATATTCGGGACAGGGGGCGACGAGCAGTACTTC.

A few counts support this clone. The chain couples TRBV11-2 to TRBJ2-3; D unresolved. Trimming shortened V by 1 base and J by 5 bases, and 13 bases separated the two germline ends. The germline V gene encodes CDR1 SGHAT and CDR2 FQNNGV. The CDR3 consists of 15 residues. This CDR3 reads CASSLVGLEVDTQYF. The DNA of the CDR3 is TGTGCCAGCAGCTTAGTTGGCCTAGAGGTAGATACGCAGTATTTT.

This chain links TRBV6-1 with TRBJ2-7, with 9 nucleotides matching TRBD1. The CDR3 totals 15 residues. Unmatched junction bases numbered 2, after V lost 1 base and J lost 1 base. Germline assignment: CDR1 MNHNS and CDR2 SASEGT. The CDR3, as DNA: TGTGCCAGCAGTGAAGGGACAGGGGATTCCTACGAGCAGTACTTC. Translating it yields CASSEGTGDSYEQYF.

The V call is TRBV12-5, the J call TRBJ2-7; D is uncertain. The V gene's germline CDR1 is LGHNT and CDR2 FRNRAP. V was clipped by 1 base and J by 4 bases, with 2 bases between them. The CDR3 extends over 11 amino acids. CDR3: CASGLEYEQYF. In DNA, the CDR3 is TGTGCTAGTGGTTTGGAATACGAGCAGTACTTC.

V is TRBV6-1 and J is TRBJ1-1, with a weak D call TRBD1 (6 bases). This CDR3 region has 13 residues. Germline loops: CDR1 MNHNS, CDR2 SASEGT. The V and J ends lost 5 bases and 2 bases respectively, with 9 bases between them. In DNA, the CDR3 is TGTGCCAGCAGTAGGACAGCCAACACTGAAGCTTTCTTT. This gives the protein CASSRTANTEAFF.

This clone was observed once. The chain carries TRBV10-3 and TRBJ1-2; D may be TRBD1 (6 bases). Germline CDR1 ENHRY, CDR2 SYGVKD. CDR3 length equals 12 residues. This CDR3 is CASTGTGYGYTF. The CDR3 region has the DNA TGTGCATCTACAGGGACCGGCTATGGCTACACCTTC.

The V call is TRBV6-5, the J call TRBJ1-2, with D perhaps matching TRBD1 (5 bases). CDR1 and CDR2 (germline): MNHEY, SVGAGI. V lost 5 bases and J lost 2, with 9 bases in between. The CDR3 is made up of 13 amino acids. The CDR3 sequence: CASSGGSNYGYTF. The CDR3, as DNA: TGTGCCAGCAGTGGGGGATCCAACTATGGCTACACCTTC.

This clone was observed once. The V gene is TRBV19, the J gene TRBJ1-1, with D possibly being TRBD1 (6 bases). Germline CDR1 and CDR2: LNHDA and SQIVND (reference sequence). The CDR3 has 15 amino acids. V lost 4 bases and J lost 6, with 18 bases in between. CDR3: CASSTITGLWAEAFF. As DNA, the CDR3 is TGTGCCAGTAGTACCATTACAGGGCTGTGGGCTGAAGCTTTCTTT.

The chain links TRBV15 to TRBJ2-3; D tentatively reads TRBD1 or TRBD2 (6 bases each). Trimming left V 2 bases short and J 2 bases short, with 11 bases between. Germline V CDR1 and CDR2: LNHNV, YYDKDF (reference sequence). The CDR3 length is 15 residues. CDR3 bases: TGTGCCACCAGCAGATTTGGGGGGCTCACAGATACGCAGTATTTT. It codes for CATSRFGGLTDTQYF.

This clone was seen just once. The chain joins TRBV4-1 to TRBJ2-7; 9 bases are a match to TRBD1. Germline CDR1 reads MGHRA; CDR2 reads YSYEKL. Trimming cost V 1 base and J 4 bases; bases outside gene matches: 8. The CDR3 length is 16 residues. CDR3: CASSQVTGTGNYEQYF. CDR3 bases: TGCGCCAGCAGCCAAGTGACCGGGACAGGGAATTACGAGCAGTACTTC.

The chain employs TRBV5-1 and TRBJ2-3; unclear D gene. The CDR3 contains 17 residues. Trimming removed 0 bases from V and 2 bases from J, with 16 bases in between. The germline gives CDR1 SGHRS, CDR2 YFSETQ. The CDR3 DNA is TGCGCCAGCAGCTTGGGGGCCCGGCAGCCGCTCACAGATACGCAGTATTTT. It codes for CASSLGARQPLTDTQYF. Full variable domain (remainder filled in from reference TRBV5-1 and TRBJ2-3): KAGVTQTPRYLIKTRGQQVTLSCSPISGHRSVSWYQQTPGQGLQFLFEYFSETQRNKGNFPGRFSGRQFSNSRSEMNVSTLELGDSALYLCASSLGARQPLTDTQYFGPGTRLTVL.

The rearrangement uses TRBV18 and TRBJ2-1; D uncertain. The CDR3 runs to 15 residues. Trimming removed 2 bases at V and 0 bases at J, with 8 bases between. The germline V gene encodes CDR1 KGHSH and CDR2 LQKENI. CDR3 DNA: TGTGCCAGCTCACCAACCCTTAGCTCCTACAATGAGCAGTTCTTC. It codes for CASSPTLSSYNEQFF.

J is TRBJ2-7 and V is TRBV20-1; D unresolved. The CDR3 spans 11 residues. The germline V and J ends were trimmed by 0 bases and 9 bases, with 9 bases remaining between them. Looked up from germline, CDR1 is DFQATT and CDR2 is SNEGSKA (reference sequence). The CDR3 reads CSARDWEGQYF. CDR3 bases: TGCAGTGCTAGAGATTGGGAAGGGCAGTACTTC.

This clone was picked up a small number of times. This chain connects TRBV4-1 to TRBJ2-7, with 9 bases that match TRBD1. The CDR3 covers 16 residues. V lost 3 bases to trimming and J lost 4 bases; unmatched junction nucleotides: 10. Germline CDR1 is MGHRA and CDR2 is YSYEKL. Here the CDR3 reads CASSHVWGQGSYEQYF. The CDR3, as DNA: TGCGCCAGCAGCCATGTTTGGGGACAGGGCTCATACGAGCAGTACTTC.

The genes are TRBV7-2 and TRBJ2-7; no firm D call. This CDR3 is built from 15 residues. Between the trimmed V and J ends, which lost 2 bases and 3 bases, there was a span of 14 bases. The germline V gene encodes CDR1 SGHTA and CDR2 FQGNSA. The CDR3 nucleotides are TGTGCCAGCAGCTTAAGCCTTCTTGGGGACTACGAGCAGTACTTC. Translating gives CASSLSLLGDYEQYF.

J is TRBJ2-7 and V is TRBV25-1, with a weak D call TRBD1 (5 bases). V lost 3 bases and J lost 3, with 9 bases in between. CDR3 size: 13 residues. CDR1 and CDR2 (germline): MGHDK, SYGVNS. The CDR3 nucleotides read TGTGCCAGCAGTGAGTCAGGGATCTACGAGCAGTACTTC. Its protein is CASSESGIYEQYF.

The CDR3 nucleotides are TGCGCCAGCAGCTTGGAGCCAGGAGACCTGATAAATGGCTACACCTTC. Protein sequence: CASSLEPGDLINGYTF. The chain recombines TRBV5-1 with TRBJ1-2, with unresolved D. The CDR3 runs to 16 residues. Trimming stripped 0 bases from V and 6 bases from J, with 18 bases between. Germline assignment: CDR1 SGHRS and CDR2 YFSETQ.

The chain employs TRBV27 and TRBJ2-7; TRBD2 matches 7 bases. Germline loops: CDR1 MNHEY, CDR2 SMNVEV (reference sequence). The CDR3 loop spans 14 amino acids. V shed 3 bases and J 6 bases; nucleotides not matched to a gene: 8. The CDR3 protein is CASSLAGESLEQYF. The CDR3 DNA is TGTGCCAGCAGTTTGGCGGGAGAGTCTCTCGAGCAGTACTTC.

The gene calls are TRBV11-3 and TRBJ1-3; no clear D gene. With 5 bases removed from V and 4 bases from J, the gap between germline ends came to 12 bases. CDR3 length: 14 amino acids. CDR1 SGHNT and CDR2 YENEEA come from the germline V gene. CDR3 in DNA: TGTGCCAGCAGCCCTGGACGAAGGGGAAACACCATATATTTT. It specifies CASSPGRRGNTIYF. The variable domain in full, completed from reference TRBV11-3 and TRBJ1-3, reads EAGVVQSPRYKIIEKKQPVAFWCNPISGHNTLYWYLQNLGQGPELLIRYENEEAVDDSQLPKDRFSAERLKGVDSTLKIQPAELGDSAVYLCASSPGRRGNTIYFGEGSWLTVV.

The chain combines TRBV7-6 with TRBJ2-5, with 11 bases identical to TRBD2. The length of the CDR3 is 16 residues. Per the germline V gene, CDR1 is SGHVS and CDR2 is FNYEAQ. Trimming removed 4 bases from V and 2 bases from J; junction bases left unmatched: 6. Here the CDR3 reads CASSSQGLAEQETQYF. In DNA, the CDR3 is TGTGCCAGCAGCTCACAGGGACTAGCGGAACAAGAGACCCAGTACTTC.

The chain recombines TRBV4-1 with TRBJ2-3; D gene ambiguous. With 0 bases removed from V and 5 bases from J, the gap between germline ends came to 15 bases. Germline loops: CDR1 MGHRA, CDR2 YSYEKL. The CDR3 loop spans 16 amino acids. CDR3 DNA: TGCGCCAGCAGCCAAGAGAGGTGGGGTGGAGAAGATACGCAGTATTTT. It yields the protein CASSQERWGGEDTQYF.

This clone was picked up one time. This sequence joins TRBV29-1 and TRBJ1-2; TRBD1 matches at 7 bases. The CDR3 has 11 amino acids. Germline CDR1 and CDR2: SQVTM and ANQGSEA. With V trimmed by 3 bases and J by 6 bases, 1 base remained unmatched. The CDR3 DNA is TGCAGCGTTGAGCAGGGGGATGGCTACACCTTC. Protein: CSVEQGDGYTF.

The chain carries TRBV29-1 and TRBJ2-5, with 9 bases fitting TRBD2. J lost 3 bases, V lost 5 bases, and 4 bases had no gene match. This CDR3 region has 13 residues. From germline, CDR1 is SQVTM and CDR2 ANQGSEA. This chain's CDR3 is CSVPAGGKETQYF. CDR3 bases: TGCAGCGTTCCAGCGGGAGGTAAAGAGACCCAGTACTTC.

This clone was observed once. The chain combines TRBV6-7 with TRBJ2-3; no clear D gene. TRBV6-7 is noted as an ORF with a role that remains uncertain. CDR3 length: 9 amino acids. V shed 7 bases and J shed 8 bases, with 4 bases lying between them. The CDR3: CASIGTQYF. CDR3 bases: TGTGCCAGCATCGGTACGCAGTATTTT.

The rearrangement uses TRBV27 and TRBJ2-7; D may be TRBD1 or TRBD2 (5 bases each). Trimming pared 6 bases from V and 3 bases from J, leaving 18 bases between. The germline gives CDR1 MNHEY, CDR2 SMNVEV (reference sequence). This CDR3 is built from 15 residues. The CDR3: CASSPGPTHFYEQYF. The CDR3 bases are TGTGCCAGCAGCCCGGGGCCTACCCACTTCTACGAGCAGTACTTC.